This T cell receptor (beta chain) was recovered during a study of control samples from healthy donors and cancer patients. The ends were cut back, 0 bases at V and 0 bases at J, with 18 bases in the middle. This CDR3 has 19 residues. Germline V lookup: CDR1 SGHDN, CDR2 FVKESK. Here immunoSEQ multiplex PCR was the method, and the copy in TCRdb shows in-frame clones only, minus some. This table has roughly 450,000 clones, 80% to 95% appearing once. The chain is built from TRBV14 and TRBJ2-1; D unresolved. Specimen: PBMCs. The source is a middle-aged man with head and neck cancer. The CDR3: CASSQDEIGFGRSYNEQFF. The CDR3 DNA is TGTGCCAGCAGCCAAGATGAAATAGGTTTTGGCCGCTCCTACAATGAGCAGTTCTTC.